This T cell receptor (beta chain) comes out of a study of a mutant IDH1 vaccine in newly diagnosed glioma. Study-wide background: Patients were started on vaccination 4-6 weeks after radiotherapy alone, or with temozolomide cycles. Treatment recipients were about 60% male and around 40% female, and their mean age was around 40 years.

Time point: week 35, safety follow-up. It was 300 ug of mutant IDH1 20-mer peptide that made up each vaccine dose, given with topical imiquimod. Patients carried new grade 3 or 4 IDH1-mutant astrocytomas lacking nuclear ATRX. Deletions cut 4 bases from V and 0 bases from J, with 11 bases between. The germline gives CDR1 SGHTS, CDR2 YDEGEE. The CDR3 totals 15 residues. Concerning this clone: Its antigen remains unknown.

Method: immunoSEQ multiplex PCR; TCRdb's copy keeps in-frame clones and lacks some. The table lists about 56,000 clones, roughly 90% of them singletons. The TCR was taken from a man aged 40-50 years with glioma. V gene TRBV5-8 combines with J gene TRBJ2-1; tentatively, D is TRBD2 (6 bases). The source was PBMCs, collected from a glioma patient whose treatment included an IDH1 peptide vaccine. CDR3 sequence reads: CASSRGRSSYNEQFF. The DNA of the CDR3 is TGTGCCAGCAGCCGGGGGAGGAGCTCCTACAATGAGCAGTTCTTC.